These T cell receptor beta chains were read from a single sample in a study of blood T cell repertoires in COVID-19. Sequencing was performed with immunoSEQ multiplex PCR; in TCRdb, only in-frame clones are kept and a portion is missing. There are about 400,000 clones in the sample; around nine tenths occur only once, and 2.5% to 3.5% lies in the top ten. Sequenced sample: peripheral blood. These receptors were taken from a human donor in a cohort sampled during active COVID-19. The CDR3 runs from the conserved cysteine through the conserved F or W. The D gene is left open where the match is weak. Not every row has a clone size; where given, it reads once, few, many or a size class.

j_call cdr3_length v_call d_call clone_size cdr3_aa cdr3_nt
TRBJ1-2 16 TRBV7-2 TRBD1 - CASSSNRGWLAYGYTF TGTGCCAGCAGCTCGAACAGGGGATGGTTGGCCTATGGCTACACCTTC
TRBJ1-1 16 TRBV5-1 - - CASSLDGGNMNTEAFF TGCGCCAGCAGCTTGGATGGGGGCAACATGAACACTGAAGCTTTCTTT
TRBJ2-7 12 TRBV7-9 - - CASSLKVAEQYF TGTGCCAGCAGCCTGAAGGTAGCCGAGCAGTACTTC
TRBJ2-7 15 TRBV28 TRBD2 - CASTPTGTSSYEQYF TGTGCCAGCACCCCAACAGGGACTAGCTCCTACGAGCAGTACTTC
TRBJ2-7 13 TRBV5-5 - - CASSLPTRDEQYF TGTGCCAGCAGCTTACCCACGCGAGACGAGCAGTACTTC
TRBJ2-7 17 TRBV24-1 TRBD2 - CATRPPEYASGSYEQYF TGTGCCACCAGACCCCCAGAATACGCTAGCGGCTCCTACGAGCAGTACTTC
TRBJ2-1 19 TRBV10-3 TRBD2 - CAISAQLAGGGIWYNEQFF TGTGCCATCAGTGCCCAACTAGCGGGAGGAGGGATTTGGTACAATGAGCAGTTCTTC
TRBJ1-5 13 TRBV19 - - CASSINPSQPQHF TGTGCCAGTAGTATTAACCCGAGTCAGCCCCAGCATTTT
TRBJ2-5 14 TRBV7-7 TRBD2 - CASSLGGRGETQYF TGTGCCAGCAGCTTAGGTGGGAGGGGAGAGACCCAGTACTTC
TRBJ2-4 17 TRBV4-1 TRBD2 once CASSRGRLAGAKNIQYF TGCGCCAGCAGCCGAGGTAGACTAGCAGGGGCCAAAAACATTCAGTACTTC
TRBJ2-2 15 TRBV9 - - CASSVVGVNTGELFF TGTGCCAGCAGCGTAGTCGGGGTGAACACCGGGGAGCTGTTTTTT
TRBJ2-4 15 TRBV7-2 - - CASSLVSSPQNIQYF TGTGCCAGCAGCTTAGTGAGCTCCCCCCAAAACATTCAGTACTTC
TRBJ2-3 16 TRBV9 TRBD2 - CASSPRSGGNKDTQYF TGTGCCAGCAGCCCCAGGAGCGGGGGGAATAAAGATACGCAGTATTTT
TRBJ2-1 14 TRBV15 - - CATSIPRAANEQFF TGTGCCACCAGCATCCCGAGGGCCGCCAATGAGCAGTTCTTC
TRBJ2-3 13 TRBV2 - - CASSYNPTDTQYF TGTGCCAGCAGTTACAACCCTACAGATACGCAGTATTTT
TRBJ1-5 13 TRBV30 - - CAWSSRGEQPQHF TGTGCCTGGAGTTCCAGGGGTGAACAGCCCCAGCATTTT
TRBJ2-3 18 TRBV5-1 TRBD2 - CASSLGLAGGSYTDTQYF TGCGCCAGCAGCTTGGGGCTAGCGGGGGGATCCTACACAGATACGCAGTATTTT
TRBJ1-2 15 TRBV3-1/TRBV3-2 TRBD1 - CASSQDVSGGQGYTF TGTGCCAGCAGCCAAGATGTGTCAGGGGGACAAGGCTACACCTTC
TRBJ2-3 16 TRBV7-2 - - CASSLGPGGLSDTQYF TGTGCCAGCAGCTTAGGCCCGGGGGGCCTGTCGGATACGCAGTATTTT
TRBJ2-3 16 TRBV4-2 TRBD2 - CASSSRSGGPKDTQYF TGTGCCAGCAGCTCCCGCAGCGGGGGGCCGAAAGATACGCAGTATTTT
TRBJ2-7 15 TRBV4-1 TRBD2 - CASSLAASGVYEQYF TGCGCCAGCAGCCTCGCGGCTAGCGGGGTCTACGAGCAGTACTTC
TRBJ1-2 16 TRBV27 TRBD1 - CASSSARDRAWDGYTF TGTGCCAGCAGTTCAGCCCGGGACAGGGCCTGGGATGGCTACACCTTC
TRBJ2-5 15 TRBV7-9 TRBD2 - CASSSLAGGLGTQYF TGTGCCAGCAGCTCCCTAGCGGGGGGGCTTGGGACCCAGTACTTC